The sequence of this T cell receptor beta chain was determined in a study of CD8 T cells in Susac syndrome. RNA was extracted with the RNeasy kit, and a quantity of roughly 0.5 to 1 ug was reverse transcribed using random hexamers. Via MiXCR, TCRdb re-called the immunoSEQ multiplex PCR reads, giving one row per CDR3 protein. Among about 240,000 distinct CDR3 sequences listed, roughly 95% were seen once. Germline V gives CDR1 LGHDT, CDR2 YNNKEL (reference sequence). With 4 bases removed from V and 1 base from J, the gap between germline ends came to 13 bases. The CDR3 is 15 amino acids. The sequencing input was CD4+ T cells from PBMCs. The gene calls are TRBV3-1 and TRBJ2-5, with D perhaps given as TRBD1 or TRBD2 (5 bases each). This sequence was found in a human donor with Susac syndrome. The CDR3 DNA is TGTGCCAGCAGCCGGGGGTTATCGGGCCAAGAGACCCAGTACTTC. Residues: CASSRGLSGQETQYF.